This T cell receptor beta chain stems from a study of technical replicates of blood from several donors. Produced via immunoSEQ multiplex PCR; TCRdb's table is partial and in-frame only. This sample has about 80,000 clones; 90% to 95% occur once, and the top ten carry more than 0.35%. This CDR3 is built from 14 residues. Germline-derived CDR1 and CDR2 are MNHEY and SVGAGI. V was cut by 4 bases and J by 0 bases, with 9 bases left in between. The rearrangement uses TRBV6-5 and TRBJ2-5; D is ambiguous. The sequenced sample was T cells isolated from PBMCs. This sequence originates from a human donor in good health. CDR3 sequence reads: CASSFYFHQETQYF. The CDR3 region has the DNA TGTGCCAGCAGTTTTTACTTCCACCAAGAGACCCAGTACTTC.